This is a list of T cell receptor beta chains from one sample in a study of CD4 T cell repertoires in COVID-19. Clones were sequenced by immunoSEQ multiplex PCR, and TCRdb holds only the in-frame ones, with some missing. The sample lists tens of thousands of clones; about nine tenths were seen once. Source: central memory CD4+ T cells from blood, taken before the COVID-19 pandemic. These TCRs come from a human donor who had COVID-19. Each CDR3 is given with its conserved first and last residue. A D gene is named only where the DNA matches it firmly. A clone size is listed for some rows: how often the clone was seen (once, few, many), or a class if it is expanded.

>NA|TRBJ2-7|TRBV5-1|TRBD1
TGCGCCAGCAGCTTGGAGGGACAGCCCTACGAGCAGTACTTC
CASSLEGQPYEQYF
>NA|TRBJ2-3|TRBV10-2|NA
TGCGCCAGCAGTGAGTCAGGGGGTGGCGCAGATACGCAGTATTTT
CASSESGGGADTQYF
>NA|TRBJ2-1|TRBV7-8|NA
TGTGCCAGCAGCCGTGGGCCTGTTAATGAGCAGTTCTTC
CASSRGPVNEQFF
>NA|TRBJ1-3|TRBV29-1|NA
TGCAGCGTTAAGGGGCAAGGAAACACCATATATTTT
CSVKGQGNTIYF
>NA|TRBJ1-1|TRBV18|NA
TGTGCCAGCTCACCGGGACTTATAAACACTGAAGCTTTCTTT
CASSPGLINTEAFF
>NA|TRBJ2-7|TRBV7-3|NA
TGTGCCAGCAGCTTAACCGGGACACTCAACAACGAGCAGTACTTC
CASSLTGTLNNEQYF
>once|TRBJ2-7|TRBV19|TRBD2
TGTGCCAGTAAACTAGCGGAGGATGCTCGGCAGTACTTC
CASKLAEDARQYF
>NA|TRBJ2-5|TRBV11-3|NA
TGTGCCAGCAGCTTGATTGCGGAAGAGACCCAGTACTTC
CASSLIAEETQYF
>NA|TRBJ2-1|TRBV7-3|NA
TGTGCCAGCAGCTTAGGGAAGGGGGGGGGACGCGCCAATGAGCAGTTCTTC
CASSLGKGGGRANEQFF
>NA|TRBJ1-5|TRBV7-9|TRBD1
TGTGCCAGCAGCTGGGGACAGGGAGGCAATCAGCCCCAGCATTTT
CASSWGQGGNQPQHF
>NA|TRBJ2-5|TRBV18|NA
TGTGCCAGCTCACCGCGAGAGGCGACCCAGTACTTC
CASSPREATQYF
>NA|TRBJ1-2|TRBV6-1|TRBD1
TGTGCCAGCAGTCCGTCCAGGGGGTACTATGGCTACACCTTC
CASSPSRGYYGYTF
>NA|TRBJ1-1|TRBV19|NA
TGTGCCAGTAGTTCCCCGGGATTGAACACTGAAGCTTTCTTT
CASSSPGLNTEAFF
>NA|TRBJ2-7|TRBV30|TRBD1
TGTGCCTGCGCGGACAGGGACTACGAGCAGTACTTC
CACADRDYEQYF
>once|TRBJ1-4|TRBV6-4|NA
TGTGCCAGCAGAGCCAGGGGTACGACTAATGAAAAACTGTTTTTT
CASRARGTTNEKLFF
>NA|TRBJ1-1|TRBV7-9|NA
TGTGCCAGCAGCTTAGGGGCTATGAACACTGAAGCTTTCTTT
CASSLGAMNTEAFF
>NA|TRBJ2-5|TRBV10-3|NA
TGTGCCACCGTATTCCAAGAGACCCAGTACTTC
CATVFQETQYF
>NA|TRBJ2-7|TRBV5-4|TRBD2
TGTGCCAGCAGCGATAGCGGGGCGATCAGGGAGCAGTACTTC
CASSDSGAIREQYF
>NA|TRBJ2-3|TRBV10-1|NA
TGCGCCAGCAGTGAATCGGGGTCCTCCACAGATACGCAGTATTTT
CASSESGSSTDTQYF
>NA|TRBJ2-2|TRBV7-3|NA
TGTGCCAGCAGCTTAAACCCCGGCGGGGAGCTGTTTTTT
CASSLNPGGELFF
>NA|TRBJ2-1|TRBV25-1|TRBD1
TGTGCGACCGAGGACAGGCCCAACTCCTACAATGAGCAGTTCTTC
CATEDRPNSYNEQFF
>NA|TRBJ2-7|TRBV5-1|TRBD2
TGCGCCAGCAGCTTGACTAGCGGGAGTTATTACGAGCAGTACTTC
CASSLTSGSYYEQYF
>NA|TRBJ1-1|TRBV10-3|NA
TGTGCCATCACCACGGCACAGGGGAACACTGAAGCTTTCTTT
CAITTAQGNTEAFF
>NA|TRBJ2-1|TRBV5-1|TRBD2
TGCGCCAGCCTAGAGGGTAGGACTAGCGCGAACAATGAGCAGTTCTTC
CASLEGRTSANNEQFF
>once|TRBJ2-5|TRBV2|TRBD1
TGTGCCAGCAGTGCAGGGGGCGGACAGACCCAGTACTTC
CASSAGGGQTQYF
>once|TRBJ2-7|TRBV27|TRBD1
TGTGCCAGCAGTACCCCGGGACAGGTTCCTTACGAGCAGTACTTC
CASSTPGQVPYEQYF
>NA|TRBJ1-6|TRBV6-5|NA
TGTGCCAGCAGTTACAGGGGCTTCAATAATTCACCCCTCCACTTT
CASSYRGFNNSPLHF
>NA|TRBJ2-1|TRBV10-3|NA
TGTGCCATCAGTAAAGTACAGGGAGTGAGCAACAATGAGCAGTTCTTC
CAISKVQGVSNNEQFF
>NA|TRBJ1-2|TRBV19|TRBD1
TGTGCCAGTAGGCCGACAGGGATCGGATCGGAAGGCTACACCTTC
CASRPTGIGSEGYTF
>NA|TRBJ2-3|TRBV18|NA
TGTGCCAGCTCACCACCGAGAGGGTCCACTCGGGATACGCAGTATTTT
CASSPPRGSTRDTQYF
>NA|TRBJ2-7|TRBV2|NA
TGTGCCAGCAGGGGGGACACCGAGCAGTACTTC
CASRGDTEQYF
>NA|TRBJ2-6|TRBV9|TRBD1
TGTGCCAGCAGCGGCCTCCTACAGGGGACCGGGGCCAACGTCCTGACTTTC
CASSGLLQGTGANVLTF
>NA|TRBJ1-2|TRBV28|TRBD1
TGTGCCAGCAGTCACCCGGACAGGGGGAAATTCTATGGCTACACCTTC
CASSHPDRGKFYGYTF
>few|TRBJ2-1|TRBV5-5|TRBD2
TGTGCCAGCAGCCAAGCGGGGACCTCCTACAATGAGCAGTTCTTC
CASSQAGTSYNEQFF
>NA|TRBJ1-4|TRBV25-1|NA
TGTGCCAGCAGACCACAGGGTGGAAAACTGTTTTTT
CASRPQGGKLFF
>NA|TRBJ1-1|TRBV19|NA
TGTGCCAGTAGTATTCAGGGGAAACACACTGAAGCTTTCTTT
CASSIQGKHTEAFF
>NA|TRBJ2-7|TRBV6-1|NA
TGTGCCAGCAGTTCGGGGAAGGGCTCCTACGAGCAGTACTTC
CASSSGKGSYEQYF
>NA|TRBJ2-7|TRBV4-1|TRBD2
TGCGCCAGCAGCCAGCCCCGGGGGGCGGGACTAGCGGGGGGTTTGTTCTACGAGCAGTACTTC
CASSQPRGAGLAGGLFYEQYF
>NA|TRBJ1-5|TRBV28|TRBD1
TGTGCCATCCAAGGAGGGACAGTCCCTTATAGCAATCAGCCCCAGCATTTT
CAIQGGTVPYSNQPQHF
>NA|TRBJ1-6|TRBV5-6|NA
TGTGCCAGCACCGGGGGGGGTTTTAATTCACCCCTCCACTTT
CASTGGGFNSPLHF
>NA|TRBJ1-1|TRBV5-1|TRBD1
TGCGCCAGCAGCTTGACATTGGGGACAGCTGAAGCTTTCTTT
CASSLTLGTAEAFF
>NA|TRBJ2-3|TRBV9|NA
TGTGCCAGCAGCGTAGTAACAGAAGATACGCAGTATTTT
CASSVVTEDTQYF
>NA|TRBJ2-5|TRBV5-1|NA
TGCGCCAGCCGTATGACGGGACAAGAGACCCAGTACTTC
CASRMTGQETQYF
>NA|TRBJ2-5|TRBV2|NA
TGTGCCAGCAGTGAAGATTTCGGCCAGCGCACGGGGACCCAGTACTTC
CASSEDFGQRTGTQYF
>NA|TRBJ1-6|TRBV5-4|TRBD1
TGTGCCAGCAGCTTAAGAGGGGGCGCTGGAAATTCACCCCTCCACTTT
CASSLRGGAGNSPLHF
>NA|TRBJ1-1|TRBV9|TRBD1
TGTGCCAGCAGCTCCCGGGAAGGGGGCTATGGTGAAGCTTTCTTT
CASSSREGGYGEAFF
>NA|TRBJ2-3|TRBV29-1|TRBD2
TGCAGCGTAAACTTTAGCGGGAGGCATAGCACAGATACGCAGTATTTT
CSVNFSGRHSTDTQYF
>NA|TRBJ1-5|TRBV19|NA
TGTGCCAGTAGTACGACAGGCGGTAGCAATCAGCCCCAGCATTTT
CASSTTGGSNQPQHF
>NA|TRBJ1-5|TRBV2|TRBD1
TGTGCCAGCAGTGAACAGACAGGGGGCTTTAGACAGCCCCAGCATTTT
CASSEQTGGFRQPQHF
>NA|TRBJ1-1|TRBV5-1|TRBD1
TGCGCCAGCAGCTCCCGGACAGGGGAGAACACTGAAGCTTTCTTT
CASSSRTGENTEAFF